The T cell receptor beta chain under discussion was sequenced for a study of blood T cell repertoires in COVID-19. Study as a whole: In each case, the material was cDNA or gDNA derived from T cells, B-cell-depleted T cells, or PBMCs.

Germline CDR1 MNHNS, CDR2 SASEGT. The CDR3 loop spans 14 amino acids. V was pared by 2 bases and J by 7 bases, with 0 bases of the junction left unmatched. In the authors' workflow: By means of reference gene primer amplification, nucleated cell counts were estimated. Using immunoSEQ multiplex PCR, the repertoire was profiled, and TCRdb retains in-frame clones only, with some absent. V, J and clone size are taken as reported in that table, and D and trimming were inferred from the DNA itself. The profile shows roughly 43,000 clones, roughly 88% of them singletons. The sequence was obtained from a human donor in a cohort sampled during active COVID-19. This chain connects TRBV6-1 to TRBJ2-2; TRBD2 matches 11 bases. Sequencing input: peripheral blood. CDR3 protein: CASSELAGGGELFF. Written as DNA, the CDR3 is TGTGCCAGCAGTGAACTAGCGGGGGGCGGGGAGCTGTTTTTT.